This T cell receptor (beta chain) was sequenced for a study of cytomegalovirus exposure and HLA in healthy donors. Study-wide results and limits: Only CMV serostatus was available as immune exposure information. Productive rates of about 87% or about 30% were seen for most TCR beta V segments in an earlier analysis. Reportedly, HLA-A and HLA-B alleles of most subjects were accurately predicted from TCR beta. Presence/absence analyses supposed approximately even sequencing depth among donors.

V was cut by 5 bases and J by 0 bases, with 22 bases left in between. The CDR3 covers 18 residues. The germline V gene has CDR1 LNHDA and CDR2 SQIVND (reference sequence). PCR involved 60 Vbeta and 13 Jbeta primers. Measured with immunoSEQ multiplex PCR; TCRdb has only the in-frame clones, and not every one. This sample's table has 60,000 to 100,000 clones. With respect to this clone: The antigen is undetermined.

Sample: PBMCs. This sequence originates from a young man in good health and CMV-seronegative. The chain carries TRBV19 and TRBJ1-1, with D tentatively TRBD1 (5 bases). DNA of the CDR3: TGTGCCAGTAGTCCCAGCCTGACGTTGGGGCTGGTGAACACTGAAGCTTTCTTT. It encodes CASSPSLTLGLVNTEAFF. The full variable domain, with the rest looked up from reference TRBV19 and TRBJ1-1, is DGGITQSPKYLFRKEGQNVTLSCEQNLNHDAMYWYRQDPGQGLRLIYYSQIVNDFQKGDIAEGYSVSREKKESFPLTVTSAQKNPTAFYLCASSPSLTLGLVNTEAFFGQGTRLTVV.